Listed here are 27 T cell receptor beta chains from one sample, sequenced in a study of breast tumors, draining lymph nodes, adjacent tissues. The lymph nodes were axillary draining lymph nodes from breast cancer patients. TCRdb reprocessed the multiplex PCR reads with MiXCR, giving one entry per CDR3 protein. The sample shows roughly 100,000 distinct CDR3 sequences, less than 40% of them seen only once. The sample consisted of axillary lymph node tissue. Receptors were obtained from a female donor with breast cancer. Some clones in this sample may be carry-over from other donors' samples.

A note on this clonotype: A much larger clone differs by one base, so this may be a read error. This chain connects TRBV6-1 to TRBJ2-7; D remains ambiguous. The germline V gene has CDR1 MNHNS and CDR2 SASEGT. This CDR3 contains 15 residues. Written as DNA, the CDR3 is TGTGCCAGCAGTCGACGGACCACACAAGCCTACGAGCAGCACTTC. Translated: CASSRRTTQAYEQHF.

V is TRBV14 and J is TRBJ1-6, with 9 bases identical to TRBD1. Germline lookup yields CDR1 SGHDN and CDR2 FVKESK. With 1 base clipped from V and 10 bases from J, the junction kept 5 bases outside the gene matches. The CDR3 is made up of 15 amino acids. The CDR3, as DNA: TGTGCCAGCAGCCAAGGATTGACAGGGGGATCACCCCTCCACTTT. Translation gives CASSQGLTGGSPLHF.

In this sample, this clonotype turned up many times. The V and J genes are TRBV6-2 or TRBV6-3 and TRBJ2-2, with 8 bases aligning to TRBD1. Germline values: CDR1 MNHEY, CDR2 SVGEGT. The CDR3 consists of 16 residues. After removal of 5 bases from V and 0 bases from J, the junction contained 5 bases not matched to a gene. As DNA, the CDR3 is TGTGCCAGCAGTAGACAGGGGTCGGCGAACACCGGGGAGCTGTTTTTT. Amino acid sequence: CASSRQGSANTGELFF.

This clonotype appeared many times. CDR3 amino acids: CASGAVGRSTDTQYF. The CDR3 region has the DNA TGTGCCAGCGGGGCAGTGGGGCGGTCCACAGATACGCAGTATTTT. The V gene is TRBV3-1, the J gene TRBJ2-3; possibly TRBD1 for D (5 bases). The CDR3 has 15 residues. Trimming shortened V by 8 bases and J by 2 bases, and 17 bases separated the two germline ends. Germline assignment: CDR1 LGHDT and CDR2 YNNKEL (reference sequence).

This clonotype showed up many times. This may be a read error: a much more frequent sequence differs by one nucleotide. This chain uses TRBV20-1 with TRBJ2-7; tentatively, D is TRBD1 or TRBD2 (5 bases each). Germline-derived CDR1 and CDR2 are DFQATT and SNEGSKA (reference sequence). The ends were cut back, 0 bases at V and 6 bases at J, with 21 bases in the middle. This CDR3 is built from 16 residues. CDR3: CSARDATHGAMGEQYF. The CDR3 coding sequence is TGCAGTGCTAGAGACGCGACTCACGGGGCCATGGGCGAGCAGTACTTC.

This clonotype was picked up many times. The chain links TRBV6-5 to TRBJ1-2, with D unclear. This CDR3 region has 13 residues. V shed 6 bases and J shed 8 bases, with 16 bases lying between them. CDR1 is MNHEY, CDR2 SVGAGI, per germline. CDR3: CASSLKNRSGYTF. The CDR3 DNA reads TGTGCCAGCAGCCTCAAAAATAGGAGCGGCTACACCTTC.

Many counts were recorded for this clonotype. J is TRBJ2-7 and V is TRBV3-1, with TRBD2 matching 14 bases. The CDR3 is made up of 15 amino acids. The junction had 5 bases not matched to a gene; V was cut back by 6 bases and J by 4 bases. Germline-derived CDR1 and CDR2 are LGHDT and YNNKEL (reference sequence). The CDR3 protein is CASSPTSGGGYEQYF. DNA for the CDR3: TGTGCCAGCAGTCCGACTAGCGGGGGGGGTTACGAGCAGTACTTC.

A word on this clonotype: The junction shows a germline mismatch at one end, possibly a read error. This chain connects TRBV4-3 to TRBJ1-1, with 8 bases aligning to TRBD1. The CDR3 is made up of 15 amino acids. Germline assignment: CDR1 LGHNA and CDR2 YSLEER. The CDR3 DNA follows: TGCGCCAGCAGCCAAGATCGCCAGGGGGCGGCTGAAGCTTCCTTT. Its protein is CASSQDRQGAAEASF.

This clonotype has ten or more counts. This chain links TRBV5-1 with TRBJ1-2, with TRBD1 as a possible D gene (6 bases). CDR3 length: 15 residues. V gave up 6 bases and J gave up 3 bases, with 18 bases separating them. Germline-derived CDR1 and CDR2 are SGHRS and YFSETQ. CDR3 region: CASTLGQSWDYGYTF. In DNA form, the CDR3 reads TGCGCCAGCACCTTAGGACAGTCTTGGGACTATGGCTACACCTTC.

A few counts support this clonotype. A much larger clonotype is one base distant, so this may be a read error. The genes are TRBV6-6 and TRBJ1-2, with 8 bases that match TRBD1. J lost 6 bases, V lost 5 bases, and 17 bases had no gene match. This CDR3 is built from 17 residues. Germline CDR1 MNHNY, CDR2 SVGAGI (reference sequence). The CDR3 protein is CASSLRQGKRFFNGYTF. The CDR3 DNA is TGTGCCAGCAGTCTCCGACAGGGGAAGCGATTTTTTAATGGCTACACCTTC.

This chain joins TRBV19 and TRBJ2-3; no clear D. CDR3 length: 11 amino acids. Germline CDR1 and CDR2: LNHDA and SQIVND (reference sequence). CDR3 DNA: TGTGCTGATAGATTAGGTGATGCGCAGTATTTT. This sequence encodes CADRLGDAQYF.

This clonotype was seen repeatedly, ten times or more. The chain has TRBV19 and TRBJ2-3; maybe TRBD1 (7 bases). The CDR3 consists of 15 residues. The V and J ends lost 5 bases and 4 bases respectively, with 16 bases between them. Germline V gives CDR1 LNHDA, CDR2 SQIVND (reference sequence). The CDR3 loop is CASSYRTGGPDTQYF. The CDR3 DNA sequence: TGTGCCAGTAGTTACAGGACAGGAGGGCCAGATACGCAGTATTTT.

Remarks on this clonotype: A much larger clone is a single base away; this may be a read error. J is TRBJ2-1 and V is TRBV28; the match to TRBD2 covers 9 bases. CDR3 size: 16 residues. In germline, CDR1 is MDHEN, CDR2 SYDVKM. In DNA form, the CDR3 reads TGTGCCAGCAGAAAAACAGGGGCTAGCGGGAAGGATGAGCAGCTCTTC. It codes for CASRKTGASGKDEQLF.

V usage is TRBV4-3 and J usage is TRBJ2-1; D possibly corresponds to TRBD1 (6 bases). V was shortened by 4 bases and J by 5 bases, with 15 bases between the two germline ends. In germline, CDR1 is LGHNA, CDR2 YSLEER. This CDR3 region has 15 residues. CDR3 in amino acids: CASSLSQGWNNEQFF. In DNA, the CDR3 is TGCGCCAGCAGCCTATCACAGGGATGGAACAATGAGCAGTTCTTC.

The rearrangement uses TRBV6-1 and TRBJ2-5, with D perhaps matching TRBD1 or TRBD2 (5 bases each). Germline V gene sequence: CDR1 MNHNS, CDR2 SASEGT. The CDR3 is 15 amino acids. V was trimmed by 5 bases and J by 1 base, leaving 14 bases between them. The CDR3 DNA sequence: TGTGCCAGCAGTCACCGAGGGGAGTTCCAAGAGACCCAGTACTTC. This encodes CASSHRGEFQETQYF.

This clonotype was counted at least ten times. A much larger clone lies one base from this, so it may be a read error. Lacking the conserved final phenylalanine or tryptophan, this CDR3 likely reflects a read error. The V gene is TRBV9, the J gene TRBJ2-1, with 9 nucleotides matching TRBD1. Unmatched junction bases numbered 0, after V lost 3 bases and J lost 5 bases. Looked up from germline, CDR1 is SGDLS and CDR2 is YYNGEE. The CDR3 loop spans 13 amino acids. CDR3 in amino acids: CASSGTGDNEQFS. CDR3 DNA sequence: TGTGCCAGCAGCGGGACAGGGGACAATGAGCAGTTCTCC.

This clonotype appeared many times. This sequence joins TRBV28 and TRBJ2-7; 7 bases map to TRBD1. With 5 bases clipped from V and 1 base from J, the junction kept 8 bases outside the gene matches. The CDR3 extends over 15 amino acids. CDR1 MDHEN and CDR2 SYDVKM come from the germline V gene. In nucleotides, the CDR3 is TGTGCCAGCAGTCCACGACGACAGGGTTCCTACGAGCAGTACTTC. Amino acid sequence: CASSPRRQGSYEQYF.

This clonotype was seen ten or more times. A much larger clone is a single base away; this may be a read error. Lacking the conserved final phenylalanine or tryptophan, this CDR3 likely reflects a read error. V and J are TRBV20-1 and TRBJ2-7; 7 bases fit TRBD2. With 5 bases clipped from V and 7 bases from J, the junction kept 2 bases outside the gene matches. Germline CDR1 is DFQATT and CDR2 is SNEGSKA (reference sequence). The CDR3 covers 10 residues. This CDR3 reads CSAFSGEQYS. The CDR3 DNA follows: TGCAGTGCTTTTAGCGGGGAGCAGTACTCC.

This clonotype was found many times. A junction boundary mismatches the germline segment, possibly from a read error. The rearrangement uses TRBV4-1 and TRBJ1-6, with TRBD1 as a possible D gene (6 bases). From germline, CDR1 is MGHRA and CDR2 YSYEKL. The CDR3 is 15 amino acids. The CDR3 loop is CASSQEYGGAGPGYF. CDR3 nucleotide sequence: TGCGCCAGCAGCCAAGAGTATGGGGGCGCGGGCCCTGGATACTTT.

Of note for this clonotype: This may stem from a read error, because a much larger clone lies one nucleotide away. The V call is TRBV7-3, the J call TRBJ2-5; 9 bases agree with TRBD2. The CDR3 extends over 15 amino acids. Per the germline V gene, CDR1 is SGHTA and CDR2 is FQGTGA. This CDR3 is CASSDGAGGLETQHF. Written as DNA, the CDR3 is TGTGCCAGCAGCGATGGGGCGGGGGGGCTAGAGACCCAGCACTTC.

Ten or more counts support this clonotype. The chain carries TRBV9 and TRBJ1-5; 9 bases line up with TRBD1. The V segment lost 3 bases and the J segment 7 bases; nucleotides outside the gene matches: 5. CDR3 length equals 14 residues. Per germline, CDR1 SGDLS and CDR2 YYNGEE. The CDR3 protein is CASSAWDRAQPQHF. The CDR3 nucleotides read TGTGCCAGCAGCGCCTGGGACAGGGCACAGCCCCAGCATTTT.

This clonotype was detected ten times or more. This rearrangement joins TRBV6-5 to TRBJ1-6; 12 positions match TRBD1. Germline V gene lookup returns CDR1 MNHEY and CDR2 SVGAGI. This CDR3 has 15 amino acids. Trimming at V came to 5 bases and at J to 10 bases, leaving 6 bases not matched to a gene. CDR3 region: CASSLRDRGQSPLHF. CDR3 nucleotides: TGTGCCAGCAGTCTCCGGGACAGGGGGCAGTCACCCCTCCACTTT.

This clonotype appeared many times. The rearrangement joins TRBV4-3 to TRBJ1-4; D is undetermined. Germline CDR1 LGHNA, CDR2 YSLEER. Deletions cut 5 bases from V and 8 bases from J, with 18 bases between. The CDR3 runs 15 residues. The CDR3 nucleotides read TGCGCCAGCAGCACCCGGTCGGGTTTAGGAGAAAAACTGTTTTTT. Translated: CASSTRSGLGEKLFF.

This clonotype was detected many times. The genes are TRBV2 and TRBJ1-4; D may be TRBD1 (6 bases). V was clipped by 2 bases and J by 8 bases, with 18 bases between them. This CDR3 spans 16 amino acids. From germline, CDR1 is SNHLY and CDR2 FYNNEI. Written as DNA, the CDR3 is TGTGCCAGCAGTGAACAGGGGCGGACAGCGTACGAAAAACTGTTTTTT. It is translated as CASSEQGRTAYEKLFF. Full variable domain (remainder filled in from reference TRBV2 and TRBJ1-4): EPEVTQTPSHQVTQMGQEVILRCVPISNHLYFYWYRQILGQKVEFLVSFYNNEISEKSEIFDDQFSVERPDGSNFTLKIRSTKLEDSAMYFCASSEQGRTAYEKLFFGSGTQLSVL.

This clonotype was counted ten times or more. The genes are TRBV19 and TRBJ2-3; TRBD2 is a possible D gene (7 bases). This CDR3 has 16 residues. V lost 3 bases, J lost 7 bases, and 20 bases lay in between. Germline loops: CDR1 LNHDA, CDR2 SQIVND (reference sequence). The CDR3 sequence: CASSINRGAPGHTQYF. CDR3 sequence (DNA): TGTGCCAGTAGTATTAACCGGGGGGCCCCGGGACATACGCAGTATTTT.

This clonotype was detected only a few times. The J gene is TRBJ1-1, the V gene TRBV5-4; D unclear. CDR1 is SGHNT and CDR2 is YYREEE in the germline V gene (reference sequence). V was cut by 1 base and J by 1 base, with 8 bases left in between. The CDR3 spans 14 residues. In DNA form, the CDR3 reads TGTGCCAGCAGCTTGCGAGGGCAGAACACTGAAGCTTTCTTT. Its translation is CASSLRGQNTEAFF. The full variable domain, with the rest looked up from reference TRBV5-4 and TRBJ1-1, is ETGVTQSPTHLIKTRGQQVTLRCSSQSGHNTVSWYQQALGQGPQFIFQYYREEENGRGNFPPRFSGLQFPNYSSELNVNALELDDSALYLCASSLRGQNTEAFFGQGTRLTVV.

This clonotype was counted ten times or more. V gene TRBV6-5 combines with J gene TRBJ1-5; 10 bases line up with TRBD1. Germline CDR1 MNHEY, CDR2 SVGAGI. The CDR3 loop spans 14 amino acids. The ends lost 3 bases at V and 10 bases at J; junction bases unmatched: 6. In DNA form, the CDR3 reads TGTGCCAGCAGTTATCGACAGGGGGCCTCCCCCCAGCATTTT. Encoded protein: CASSYRQGASPQHF.